Following are 27 T cell receptor beta chains from one sample sequenced in a study of T cell responses to AZD1222 COVID-19 vaccine. Produced via immunoSEQ multiplex PCR; TCRdb's table is partial and in-frame only. The sample holds about 100,000 clones, around nine tenths seen once. The input for sequencing was peripheral blood, taken on day 0 of AZD1222 vaccination. The receptors shown here come from an adult in good health.

V gene TRBV6-1 combines with J gene TRBJ2-2, with 8 nucleotides matching TRBD2. The germline V gene encodes CDR1 MNHNS and CDR2 SASEGT. CDR3 length equals 16 residues. V lost 0 bases and J lost 4; bases outside the gene matches: 4. In DNA, the CDR3 is TGTGCCAGCAGTGAAGCGCGAGGACTAGCCACCGGGGAGCTGTTTTTT. Its translation: CASSEARGLATGELFF.

The CDR3, as DNA: TGCGCCAGCAGTGCTGCAGGGGCCTACGAGCAGTACTTC. This sequence encodes CASSAAGAYEQYF. V gene TRBV10-1 combines with J gene TRBJ2-7; D is possibly TRBD1 (6 bases). Germline V gene lookup returns CDR1 WNHNN and CDR2 SYGVQD (reference sequence). This CDR3 spans 13 amino acids. Trimming cost V 4 bases and J 2 bases, with 9 bases left between them.

The table lists this clone with a few counts. The gene calls are TRBV3-1 (or the pseudogene TRBV3-2) and TRBJ1-2, with 7 bases identical to TRBD1. The CDR3 contains 13 residues. Germline values: CDR1 LGHDT, CDR2 YNNKEL (reference sequence). The trim removed 4 bases at V and 2 bases at J, leaving 1 base unmatched. CDR3 region: CASSRGQNYGYTF. The CDR3 DNA reads TGTGCCAGCAGCCGGGGACAGAACTATGGCTACACCTTC.

This sequence joins TRBV19 and TRBJ1-2; D not resolved. The CDR3 spans 12 residues. CDR1 LNHDA and CDR2 SQIVND come from the germline V gene (reference sequence). Deletions cut 10 bases from V and 4 bases from J, with 13 bases between. CDR3 DNA: TGTGCCACCTCGTCCTATGGCTATGGCTACACCTTC. This encodes CATSSYGYGYTF. Complete variable domain (other parts from reference TRBV19 and TRBJ1-2): DGGITQSPKYLFRKEGQNVTLSCEQNLNHDAMYWYRQDPGQGLRLIYYSQIVNDFQKGDIAEGYSVSREKKESFPLTVTSAQKNPTAFYLCATSSYGYGYTFGSGTRLTVV.

In regard to this clone: At one end the junction does not follow the germline gene, possibly because of a read error. This chain uses TRBV9 with TRBJ2-7; D unresolved. The CDR3 spans 15 residues. From germline, CDR1 is SGDLS and CDR2 YYNGEE. The CDR3 reads CASSVGGASPYEQCF. The CDR3 DNA sequence: TGTGCCAGCAGCGTAGGGGGTGCAAGTCCCTACGAGCAGTGCTTC.

The chain is built from TRBV7-3 and TRBJ1-2; 8 bases align to TRBD1. This CDR3 has 15 amino acids. V lost 5 bases to trimming and J lost 6 bases; unmatched junction nucleotides: 11. Per germline, CDR1 SGHTA and CDR2 FQGTGA. CDR3 in amino acids: CASSPQGAGVHGYTF. The DNA for the CDR3 is TGTGCCAGCAGCCCCCAGGGGGCAGGAGTTCATGGCTACACCTTC.

The rearrangement uses TRBV2 and TRBJ1-1, with D possibly TRBD1 on 6 matching bases. Between the trimmed V and J ends, which lost 5 bases and 1 base, there was a span of 8 bases. Per germline, CDR1 SNHLY and CDR2 FYNNEI. CDR3 length equals 13 residues. This CDR3 reads CASSNRENTEAFF. The DNA for the CDR3 is TGTGCCAGCAGTAACAGGGAGAACACTGAAGCTTTCTTT.

This chain links TRBV11-2 with TRBJ1-2; D perhaps matches TRBD1 (6 bases). Germline CDR1 reads SGHAT; CDR2 reads FQNNGV. The V gene lost 0 bases and the J gene lost 7 bases, with 15 bases spanning the gap. CDR3 length: 15 amino acids. The DNA for the CDR3 is TGTGCCAGCAGCTTAGATCGATCCCCAGGGGTTGGCTACACCTTC. This translates into CASSLDRSPGVGYTF.

The chain carries TRBV6-5 and TRBJ1-2; D gene unclear. Germline V gene lookup returns CDR1 MNHEY and CDR2 SVGAGI. The CDR3 is made up of 14 amino acids. Trimming shortened V by 2 bases and J by 7 bases, and 14 bases separated the two germline ends. CDR3 in DNA: TGTGCCAGCAGTTACCTTTCCGGGCCAAGTGGCTACACCTTC. As protein: CASSYLSGPSGYTF.

The chain joins TRBV5-1 to TRBJ2-5; D unresolved. The CDR3 totals 14 residues. CDR1 and CDR2 from the germline V gene are SGHRS and YFSETQ. Trimming removed 2 bases from V and 5 bases from J, with 13 bases in between. This CDR3 reads CASSLSSDLETQYF. CDR3 DNA: TGCGCCAGCAGCTTAAGTTCGGACCTCGAGACCCAGTACTTC. The variable domain in full, completed from reference TRBV5-1 and TRBJ2-5, reads KAGVTQTPRYLIKTRGQQVTLSCSPISGHRSVSWYQQTPGQGLQFLFEYFSETQRNKGNFPGRFSGRQFSNSRSEMNVSTLELGDSALYLCASSLSSDLETQYFGPGTRLLVL.

V gene TRBV19 combines with J gene TRBJ2-1; TRBD2 might be the D (6 bases). From germline, CDR1 is LNHDA and CDR2 SQIVND (reference sequence). V was clipped by 5 bases and J by 15 bases, with 23 bases between them. The CDR3 contains 14 residues. This CDR3 is CASSPSSIADPRFF. The DNA for the CDR3 is TGTGCCAGTAGTCCTTCTTCAATAGCGGATCCACGGTTCTTC.

This clone came up once. The chain recombines TRBV30 with TRBJ2-3, with 14 bases matching TRBD2. CDR1 and CDR2 from the germline V gene are GTSNPN and SVGIG (reference sequence). The CDR3 has 16 residues. Trimming took 1 base from V and 6 from J; bases not matched to a gene: 6. This CDR3 reads CAWSGGLAGERDTQYF. In DNA, the CDR3 is TGTGCCTGGAGTGGGGGACTAGCGGGAGAGAGGGATACGCAGTATTTT.

The chain combines TRBV18 with TRBJ1-6; D is possibly TRBD1 (5 bases). The ends were cut back, 3 bases at V and 4 bases at J, with 13 bases in the middle. CDR1 is KGHSH, CDR2 LQKENI, per germline. The CDR3 contains 16 residues. CDR3 region: CASSPSAWGYNSPLHF. As DNA, the CDR3 is TGTGCCAGCTCACCGTCTGCCTGGGGGTATAATTCACCCCTCCACTTT.

The chain joins TRBV11-2 to TRBJ2-5, with a possible D match to TRBD2 (6 bases). Germline V CDR1 and CDR2: SGHAT, FQNNGV. Trimming took off 5 bases at V and 5 bases at J, with 15 bases between the two ends. CDR3 length: 14 residues. In DNA form, the CDR3 reads TGTGCCAGCAGCATCGGGAGTACCGGGGAGACCCAGTACTTC. Amino acids: CASSIGSTGETQYF.

The chain uses TRBV6-5 and TRBJ1-2, with D possibly TRBD1 on 5 matching bases. CDR1 is MNHEY and CDR2 is SVGAGI in the germline V gene. CDR3 size: 14 residues. V lost 0 bases to trimming and J lost 8 bases, with 13 bases between them. CDR3 DNA: TGTGCCAGCAGTTACTCGGACCTCCGGGACGGCTACACCTTC. Translation: CASSYSDLRDGYTF.

V usage is TRBV7-2 and J usage is TRBJ2-7; D perhaps matches TRBD1 (5 bases). The CDR3 runs 12 residues. Trimming removed 5 bases from V and 5 bases from J, with 10 bases in between. Germline assignment: CDR1 SGHTA and CDR2 FQGNSA. The CDR3 DNA reads as TGTGCCAGCAGCCCCCAGGGCCACGAGCAGTACTTC. This codes for CASSPQGHEQYF.

The CDR3 DNA is TGTGCCACCAGCAGAGATCAGGGGCGATTAGGAAACACTGAAGCTTTCTTT. It specifies CATSRDQGRLGNTEAFF. The V and J genes are TRBV15 and TRBJ1-1; tentatively, D is TRBD1 (6 bases). This CDR3 is built from 17 residues. The germline V gene encodes CDR1 LNHNV and CDR2 YYDKDF (reference sequence). The V end lost 0 bases, the J end lost 2 bases, and 16 bases lay between the germline ends.

Only one count was recorded for this clone. The chain has TRBV24-1 and TRBJ1-3; D unclear. This CDR3 is 13 amino acids long. Deletions cut 1 base from V and 9 bases from J, with 9 bases between. Germline CDR1 KGHDR, CDR2 SFDVKD. For the CDR3, the DNA is TGTGCCACCAGTGATTTTAACGGGCGCACCATATATTTT. It translates to CATSDFNGRTIYF.

The genes are TRBV11-1 and TRBJ1-2, with a tentative D call TRBD1 (5 bases). The CDR3 covers 13 residues. The germline CDR1 and CDR2 sequences are SGHAT and FQDESV (reference sequence). V was pared by 4 bases and J by 8 bases, with 14 bases between. The CDR3 spells CASSSGRRSGYTF. As DNA, the CDR3 is TGTGCCAGCAGCTCGGGACGTCGGAGCGGCTACACCTTC.

This clone was counted a single time. The CDR3 spells CASTPGQGYTEAFF. The CDR3 DNA reads TGTGCCAGCACTCCGGGACAGGGGTACACTGAAGCTTTCTTT. The chain combines TRBV2 with TRBJ1-1; 10 bases are a match to TRBD1. Germline V lookup: CDR1 SNHLY, CDR2 FYNNEI. The ends lost 7 bases at V and 3 bases at J; junction bases unmatched: 5. The length of the CDR3 is 14 residues.

The chain joins TRBV30 to TRBJ1-3; the D is unclear. CDR1 GTSNPN and CDR2 SVGIG come from the germline V gene (reference sequence). The germline V and J ends were trimmed by 0 bases and 4 bases, with 10 bases remaining between them. The CDR3 consists of 14 residues. CDR3 nucleotides: TGTGCCTGGAGTGTACAGCGGTTGGGAAACACCATATATTTT. Its translation is CAWSVQRLGNTIYF.

The chain recombines TRBV6-4 with TRBJ1-1, with a possible D match to TRBD1 (5 bases). The V end lost 4 bases, the J end lost 6 bases, and 12 bases lay between the germline ends. Germline V gives CDR1 MRHNA, CDR2 SNTAGT. The CDR3 spans 13 residues. CDR3 in amino acids: CASSAVEGSEAFF. The DNA for the CDR3 is TGTGCCAGCAGTGCCGTCGAGGGGTCTGAAGCTTTCTTT.

The chain links TRBV6-5 to TRBJ1-4, with D hard to call. CDR1 is MNHEY, CDR2 SVGAGI, per germline. The CDR3 length is 13 residues. Trimming stripped 6 bases from V and 5 bases from J, with 10 bases between. CDR3 DNA: TGTGCCAGCAGCAATACCGAAAATGAAAAACTGTTTTTT. It encodes CASSNTENEKLFF.

In its sample, this clone was seen once. This rearrangement joins TRBV27 to TRBJ1-1, with 8 nucleotides matching TRBD1. J gave up 5 bases and V 6 bases, and 20 bases lay outside the gene matches. The CDR3 contains 18 residues. Germline V gene data show CDR1 as MNHEY and CDR2 as SMNVEV (reference sequence). CDR3 DNA sequence: TGTGCCAGCAGACTTATAACCAGAGACAGGGGTACGAGTACTGAAGCTTTCTTT. Amino acids: CASRLITRDRGTSTEAFF.

V is TRBV19 and J is TRBJ2-2; 9 bases align to TRBD2. Germline loops: CDR1 LNHDA, CDR2 SQIVND (reference sequence). V lost 3 bases and J lost 4; bases outside the gene matches: 6. The CDR3 is 16 residues long. The CDR3 sequence: CASSIGGRVGTGELFF. The CDR3 DNA follows: TGTGCCAGTAGTATTGGCGGGAGGGTGGGCACCGGGGAGCTGTTTTTT. Combining the CDR3 with reference TRBV19 and TRBJ2-2 gives the whole variable domain DGGITQSPKYLFRKEGQNVTLSCEQNLNHDAMYWYRQDPGQGLRLIYYSQIVNDFQKGDIAEGYSVSREKKESFPLTVTSAQKNPTAFYLCASSIGGRVGTGELFFGEGSRLTVL.

The chain's CDR3 is CARSQKACSTNEKLFF. The CDR3 region has the DNA TGTGCCAGAAGCCAAAAGGCCTGCTCAACTAATGAAAAACTGTTTTTT. This chain joins TRBV11-3 and TRBJ1-4; D not resolved. This CDR3 comprises 16 residues. Looked up from germline, CDR1 is SGHNT and CDR2 is YENEEA. V gave up 9 bases and J gave up 0 bases, with 17 bases separating them.

A single count supports this clone. The chain has TRBV6-5 and TRBJ1-3; D call uncertain. The CDR3 contains 15 residues. CDR1 MNHEY and CDR2 SVGAGI come from the germline V gene. V was shortened by 0 bases and J by 7 bases, with 13 bases between the two germline ends. This CDR3 reads CASSYSRTIRNTIYF. The CDR3 coding sequence is TGTGCCAGCAGTTACTCGCGAACAATTCGGAACACCATATATTTT.